This T cell receptor (beta chain) is from a study of cytomegalovirus exposure and HLA in healthy donors (dated by TCRdb to about 2017). For the study in its entirety: An earlier analysis of roughly 610 of the donors reported about 260 Gb of sequence data and 117 million unique TCR beta sequences obtained from approximately 180 million T cells. An early release that covered around 590 HLA-typed donors contained approximately 300 gigabases of sequencing data and around 85 million unique TCR sequences. Of the roughly 400 genotyped donors, around 81% fell in the genetic ancestry cluster associated with self-reported Caucasian donors. The study aimed to test whether cataloging public T cell receptors could reveal signatures of past pathogen exposure. The T cell repertoires of some 700 subjects were profiled by immunosequencing and related to cytomegalovirus serostatus. A separate validation cohort of roughly 130 different subjects was used in addition to the roughly 700-subject first cohort. The study combined high-throughput TCR immunosequencing, statistical association of individual TCRs with disease status, and machine learning to predict cytomegalovirus infection status. To study patterns of TCR occurrence, a later analysis re-analyzed previously published TCR beta repertoires from 600 to 750 donors and added high-resolution HLA genotyping. Rather than drawing on any new phenotypic data, the later analysis identified candidate immune exposures from TCR beta sequences and the way those sequences occurred across donors. An earlier analysis of around 640 of the donors used high-throughput TCR beta sequencing to judge whether each TCR beta V gene segment behaved as functional or pseudogenic. Donor age, sex, ethnicity and CMV serostatus were collected together with the repertoire data. A later genetic analysis used genome-wide SNP genotypes for about three fifths of the roughly 700 donors, treating that subset as a discovery cohort. Every discovery cohort repertoire had been produced on one sequencing platform. HLA typing covered class I and class II loci at four-digit resolution. The number of typed donors differed by locus: roughly 629-640 for A, B, C, DRB1 and DQB1; 500 to 550 for DQA1; approximately 600 for DPA1; and roughly 450 for DPB1. Several DR-DQ haplotypes were treated as single units for association and clustering because of strong linkage in the cohort. Among under 450 genotyped donors of the cohort, an average of approximately 230,000 unique TCR beta nucleotide sequences were sequenced per donor, roughly 20% of them non-productive. What the work shows at the level of the full study, not this receptor alone: Linkage disequilibrium might explain the correlated functional status among segregating V segments, but an unknown experimental factor could not be ruled out. The study listed approximately 160 TCR beta chains as associated with cytomegalovirus. In vitro tests confirmed that a few of the cytomegalovirus-associated TCR beta chains recognize cytomegalovirus antigens. Because counts were too low, more than 15 rarely observed V segments, including chromosome 9 orphons, were left out of the earlier analysis of 587 of the donors. When HLA alleles, especially DR and DQ, strongly co-occurred, TCR associations were difficult to assign to individual alleles. Broadly in line with IMGT annotations, most TCR beta V segments showed up in productive rearrangements about 90% or about 30% of the time in an earlier analysis of under 700 of the donors. The authors suggested that the approach could potentially be extended to other disease states and immunological phenotypes. Cytomegalovirus status was reported to be diagnosed by the classifier with high specificity and sensitivity in both the original and validation cohorts. A cluster of highly shared sequence variants was judged likely to represent a technical artifact of the sequencing pipeline. Across donors, most TCR sequences were observed very rarely, whereas some public TCRs were present in many individuals. According to a later analysis, most CMV-associated TCR beta chains appeared to be HLA-restricted, and the HLA associations seemed to be driven largely by CMV exposure. Roughly uniform sequencing depth across donors was assumed in presence/absence analyses, although this assumption may not hold. Immune exposure information for the cohort was limited to CMV serostatus. This cohort had only TCR beta chains sequenced, and the lack of alpha or paired-chain data limited which features could be detected. A later analysis reported that several top co-occurrence clusters appeared linked to parvovirus B19, influenza, CMV and Epstein-Barr virus. In a later analysis, HLA-associated TCR beta chains showed more clonal expansion and lower generation probabilities than non-associated chains that were equally common. A further reported finding was that TCR beta sequences accurately predicted the HLA-A and HLA-B alleles for most subjects in the first cohort. A later genetic analysis reported fewer N-insertions in productive TCRs among donors in an Asian-associated ancestry cluster than the approximately 670-donor mean. HLA typing was unavailable for some donors at each locus, so association tests used only the typed subset. A later genetic analysis associated a missense DCLRE1C variant with V-gene and J-gene trimming of TCR beta chains, and an independent cohort replicated the association. In a later analysis, TCR association rates were found to vary across HLA loci, with the most associated TCRs seen for DRB1 alleles and the fewest for HLA-C alleles. Specific HLA alleles were associated with 16,951 TCR beta sequences at a false discovery rate of 0.05 in a later analysis.

Receptor libraries were prepared by the immunoSEQ multiplex PCR assay. For the multiplex PCR, a mixture combining 60 forward primers for TCR Vbeta segments and 13 reverse primers for TCR Jbeta segments was used. A multiplex PCR assay on genomic DNA amplified the CDR3 region of rearranged TCR beta genes. The amplified TCR beta libraries were sequenced on the Illumina HiSeq System as 87-base-pair reads. As for the original processing: A later analysis counted around 72 million unique TCR beta chains across the 670 or so repertoires, and some 11 million of these chains were shared by at least two donors. Raw reads were error-corrected and collapsed into unique sequences by a nearest-neighbor algorithm in which closely related sequences were merged to remove PCR and sequencing errors. Alignment of CDR3 sequences to IMGT reference sequences was used to assign V, D and J gene segments. Each retained sequence needed at least a six-nucleotide match to both a V gene segment and a J gene segment. A rearrangement counted as productive if the CDR3 had no stop codons and remained in frame with V and J, and every other rearrangement counted as non-productive. CDR3 was defined according to IMGT convention as the region running from the second conserved V-encoded cysteine to the conserved J-encoded phenylalanine. The earlier analysis of around 640 of the donors excluded sequences that lacked an unambiguous match to a single V gene segment. In an earlier analysis of 587 of the donors, V segments were called functional above 56.7% productive rearrangements and were called segregating when the between-donor standard deviation exceeded 5%. A statistical classification framework was built to diagnose cytomegalovirus status from the catalog of TCR beta chain sequences. In a later analysis, TCR nucleotide sequences were compared against IMGT/GENE-DB human TR gene sequences so that V and J genes could be assigned. The TCRdist pipeline was used in a later analysis to assign CDR3 sequences and most-parsimonious VDJ recombination scenarios. In a later analysis, each TCR beta chain was defined by its CDR3 amino acid sequence together with its V-gene family, and reads without a unique V-gene family were excluded. To address suspected cross-contamination and a sequencing artifact, a later analysis removed 550 to 750 highly shared, low-generation-probability nucleotide sequences. In a later analysis, a clonal expansion index was calculated for each public chain from normalized within-repertoire ranks of inferred template counts. In a later analysis, generation probabilities were computed using a VDJ recombination model fitted to out-of-frame rearrangements, and the results were checked against IGoR. A later analysis scored TCR-TCR, TCR-HLA and TCR-CMV co-occurrence with hypergeometric tests, applying a repertoire-size bias correction to TCR pairs. To estimate false discovery rates, a later analysis permuted the HLA or CMV assignments 20 times. In a later analysis, co-occurring TCRs were grouped with DBSCAN, and TCRdist sequence similarity was added when clustering was performed within HLA-allele-positive subsets. Repertoires with fewer than 30,000 or more than 120,000 public chains were left out of co-occurrence clustering, as were about 5 repertoires with anomalous nucleotide sharing. TCRdb limited this immuneACCESS table to in-frame rearrangements with V and J called. A share of clones is missing; checked studies link under half to unresolved V genes, and the rest is unexplained. V and J calls and clone size follow that table, whereas D and trimming were derived from the DNA. In all, the sample holds approximately 130,000 clones, and 80% to 90% of those were seen once. The ten largest make up around 5.5% of the sample.

The cohort comprised fewer than 700 healthy bone marrow donors. At the time of sampling, all cohort members were nominally healthy, though unrecorded immune exposures were likely present. The donor was CMV seronegative and belonged to the group of over 350 seronegative cohort members. A peripheral blood sample was collected from each donor, and TCR beta sequencing was performed on peripheral blood mononuclear cells. Genomic DNA was extracted from the blood cell samples with the Qiagen DNeasy Blood Extraction Kit. Of note for this clone: No antigen is known for it. Base qualities are not provided; no much larger clone lies one nucleotide away.

The clonotype was recovered from a woman aged 25 to 39 in good health and CMV-seronegative. Material: PBMCs.

This receptor has the CDR3 CASSYSGLPNTEAFF. The bases are TGTGCCAGCAGTTACTCTGGACTCCCAAACACTGAAGCTTTCTTT. The sequence joins TRBV6-5 to TRBJ1-1; the D gene is not confidently resolved. Its CDR3 holds 15 amino acids, cysteine through phenylalanine. The read is trimmed to its CDR3 DNA, 45 bases read in frame from base 1. CDR1 and CDR2 (MNHEY, SVGAGI) derive from the germline V gene. V drops 0 bases and J drops 2 bases, leaving 10 bases in between.